This T cell receptor beta chain is drawn from a study of shared clonotypes between healthy human individuals (TCRdb year 2020). Regarding the research as a whole: The cohort comprised a couple of women and a few men aged 18 to 49 years. To estimate repertoire size and how much clonotype sharing occurs between individuals, the study deeply sequenced the blood TCR repertoires of about 5 healthy adults. Different laboratories and diverse techniques were used to prepare libraries and sequence TCR repertoires, to increase sequencing depth and limit assay-specific biases. Each donor's leukapheresis produced roughly between roughly 0.94 and 9.5 billion PBMCs. General findings and caveats noted by the study authors: Because the study included only a small number of donors, the genetic and exposure-history diversity represented was limited. Pairwise subsampling led to the expectation that sequencing depth would affect the degree of clonotype sharing among donors. Only blood was sampled, and tissue TCR repertoires likely differ from those in blood.

Donors were healthy HIV-negative adults with no recently reported acute infections or vaccinations. Every donor was a Caucasian adult residing in Nashville, Tennessee, USA. For unsorted samples, roughly 91 million PBMCs were counted, and genomic DNA was extracted using the QIAamp DNA Blood Mini kit. Blood was collected by leukapheresis, and PBMCs were isolated by Ficoll-Histopaque density gradient centrifugation and then cryopreserved in liquid nitrogen vapor phase. This clone was seen once. Its antigen is not yet known. Base qualities are missing; no much larger clone stands one base away. Using the deep immunoSEQ assay, multiplex PCR amplified TCR CDR3 regions from genomic DNA. Extracted genomic DNA from each cell subset was spread evenly across all wells of several immunoSEQ 96-well plates, with each plate serving as a replicate. For unsorted PBMC, roughly 330 ng genomic DNA, equal to 30,000 or so T cell genomes, was loaded into each replicate PCR. Ten immunoSEQ deep assay plates were used to sequence the unsorted PBMC genomic DNA. The purified libraries were quantified using a Qubit 3.0 fluorometer, sized with a Bioanalyzer 2100, and then quantified again using the KAPA Library Quantification kit. Every immunoSEQ 96-well plate was sequenced on a separate single-read 150-cycle Illumina NextSeq 550 flow cell. The original pipeline was this. Because only junctional sequences without quality scores were contained in the immunoSEQ output, filtering matching that applied to full-length reads could not be performed. To assign V/J genes and CDR3, sequences were annotated using PyIR, a Python wrapper for IgBLAST v1.9, with IMGT germline references. Reads were removed for weak V/J assignments (E-value above 1e-6), missing CDR3, stop codons, out-of-frame junctions, or ambiguous translated residues. V3J clonotypes were defined as sequences sharing an identical inferred V gene, J gene, and CDR3 amino acid sequence. To compute the percentage overlap between repertoires, the number of shared unique clonotypes was divided by the size of the smaller repertoire. Three approaches were used to assess repertoire richness: RTK rarefaction, the Chao1 estimator, and Recon v2.1 estimates of unobserved clonotypes. TCRdb holds this immuneACCESS table with in-frame rearrangements only. Some clones are missing; in checked studies, unresolved V genes explain under half, and the rest has no known cause. V, J and clone size reflect that table, while D and trimming were determined from the DNA. This sample gives around 480,000 clones in total; about 75% of them show up just once. Around 12% of the sample is in the top ten clones.

The germline V gene (reference sequence) sets CDR1 to LNHDA and CDR2 to SQIVND. Reading from cysteine to phenylalanine, the CDR3 counts 13 amino acids. Of all the DNA, just the CDR3 is kept, 39 bases in frame from base 1. V gives up 8 bases and J gives up 3 bases, and the segment between their germline ends measures 11 bases. The rearrangement combines TRBV19 with TRBJ2-1; the D segment could be TRBD1, given 6 matching bases. The sequence was collected from a woman aged 40-49 years in good health. Some clones in this sample may be carry-over from other donors' samples. The sample comprised PBMCs. The encoded CDR3 is CASSTGLYNEQFF. The DNA reads TGTGCCAGTTCCACAGGGCTCTACAATGAGCAGTTCTTC.